Each of the 12 T cell receptor beta chains below was sequenced from the same sample in a study of OX40 agonist ivuxolimab in advanced cancers. The method behind the library was the immunoSEQ multiplex PCR assay. The clones in this table, taken by TCRdb from immuneACCESS, are in-frame only. Not every clone is retained; where verified, under half of the shortfall comes from an unresolved V gene, and the cause of the rest is unknown. Within this sample are fewer than 45,000 clones, with 85% of them counted one time only. The ten biggest clones cover roughly a sixth of the sample. This material consisted of CD4+ or CD8+ T cells sorted from blood, taken in a trial of the OX40 agonist ivuxolimab. The receptors stem from an adult with an advanced solid tumor such as melanoma, head and neck, liver or kidney cancer.

The chain recombines TRBV27 with TRBJ2-7; weak D call: TRBD2 (6 bases). The germline CDR1 and CDR2 sequences are MNHEY and SMNVEV (reference sequence). V was cut by 7 bases and J by 2 bases, with 18 bases left in between. There are 15 residues in the CDR3. This CDR3 is CASTHYNSGPYEQYF. CDR3 sequence (DNA): TGTGCCAGCACCCATTACAATAGCGGACCCTACGAGCAGTACTTC.

This chain uses TRBV27 with TRBJ2-7; 9 bases are shared with TRBD2. V shed 5 bases, J shed 0 bases, and the junction held 2 bases outside the gene matches. Germline V gives CDR1 MNHEY, CDR2 SMNVEV (reference sequence). This CDR3 spans 14 amino acids. CDR3 protein: CASSNSGSSYEQYF. The CDR3, as DNA: TGTGCCAGCAGTAATAGCGGGAGCTCCTACGAGCAGTACTTC.

The V call is TRBV16, the J call TRBJ1-4; D call uncertain. The CDR3 length is 18 residues. Between the trimmed V and J ends, which lost 1 base and 4 bases, there was a span of 19 bases. Germline values: CDR1 KGHSY, CDR2 FQNENV. In DNA form, the CDR3 reads TGTGCCAGCAGCCAATTTAACCAACCCTGGGCCCATAATGAAAAACTGTTTTTT. It specifies CASSQFNQPWAHNEKLFF.

This clone was picked up a small number of times. V usage is TRBV28 and J usage is TRBJ2-3; 9 bases fit TRBD2. CDR1 and CDR2 (germline): MDHEN, SYDVKM. The CDR3 contains 17 residues. V shed 1 base and J 2 bases; nucleotides not matched to a gene: 7. The CDR3 spells CASSLSGGRAATDTQYF. The CDR3 DNA reads TGTGCCAGCAGTTTATCTGGCGGGAGGGCCGCCACAGATACGCAGTATTTT.

This clone counts as medium-sized (0.01 to 0.1%). V and J are TRBV19 and TRBJ1-4; 10 bases align to TRBD1. Germline lookup yields CDR1 LNHDA and CDR2 SQIVND (reference sequence). Germline trimming cut 7 bases from V and 7 bases from J; bases unmatched to any gene: 9. The CDR3 has 15 residues. The CDR3 protein is CASTKTGGDFEKLFF. In nucleotides, the CDR3 is TGTGCCAGTACCAAGACAGGGGGCGACTTTGAAAAACTGTTTTTT.

The chain is built from TRBV7-7 and TRBJ2-1; 8 bases match TRBD2. Germline CDR1 and CDR2: SSHAT and FNYEAQ (reference sequence). Unmatched junction bases numbered 13, after V lost 1 base and J lost 8 bases. The CDR3 is 17 amino acids. The CDR3 bases are TGTGCCAGCAGCTTAGAAGGGGACGGGGGGGCCTTTTATGAGCAGTTCTTC. It encodes CASSLEGDGGAFYEQFF.

The V gene is TRBV29-1, the J gene TRBJ1-2; a possible D gene is TRBD1 (6 bases). CDR1 and CDR2 (germline): SQVTM, ANQGSEA. Trimming removed 3 bases at V and 4 bases at J, with 9 bases between. The CDR3 is 12 amino acids. In nucleotides, the CDR3 is TGCAGCGTTGACGGGGGCGGCTATGGCTACACCTTC. Its protein is CSVDGGGYGYTF. The full variable domain, completed using reference TRBV29-1 and TRBJ1-2, is SAVISQKPSRDICQRGTSLTIQCQVDSQVTMMFWYRQQPGQSLTLIATANQGSEATYESGFVIDKFPISRPNLTFSTLTVSNMSPEDSSIYLCSVDGGGYGYTFGSGTRLTVV.

The chain couples TRBV27 to TRBJ2-7, with D tentatively TRBD1 or TRBD2 (7 bases each). Germline CDR1 is MNHEY and CDR2 is SMNVEV (reference sequence). V lost 6 bases and J 3 bases, leaving 15 bases between the germline ends. The CDR3 sequence is 14 residues long. CDR3 sequence reads: CASRPGRGLYEQYF. The CDR3 DNA reads TGTGCCAGCAGGCCTGGGAGGGGGCTCTACGAGCAGTACTTC.

V and J are TRBV6-5 and TRBJ2-5; D gene uncertain. Trimming removed 1 base at V and 4 bases at J, with 7 bases between. The CDR3 is 13 residues long. The germline V gene has CDR1 MNHEY and CDR2 SVGAGI. The CDR3 bases are TGTGCCAGCAGTTACTTACCGCTAGAGACCCAGTACTTC. This codes for CASSYLPLETQYF.

This clone turned up a few times. The chain employs TRBV12-5 and TRBJ1-2, with D maybe TRBD1 (5 bases). V shed 2 bases and J shed 1 base, with 14 bases lying between them. CDR1 is LGHNT and CDR2 is FRNRAP in the germline V gene. This CDR3 spans 16 amino acids. The CDR3 loop is CASGLPGEGVNYGYTF. The CDR3 DNA reads TGTGCTAGTGGTTTGCCCGGGGAAGGGGTTAACTATGGCTACACCTTC.

The rearrangement links TRBV5-5 to TRBJ1-4, with 8 bases aligning to TRBD1. Per the germline V gene, CDR1 is SGHKS and CDR2 is YYEKEE (reference sequence). This CDR3 region has 17 residues. The trim removed 0 bases at V and 3 bases at J, leaving 7 bases unmatched. The CDR3 nucleotides read TGTGCCAGCAGCTTGGAGTACTCAGGGGGCCCTAATGAAAAACTGTTTTTT. Amino acid sequence: CASSLEYSGGPNEKLFF.

The chain joins TRBV6-6 to TRBJ1-1, with D hard to call. CDR3 length equals 15 residues. Germline-derived CDR1 and CDR2 are MNHNY and SVGAGI (reference sequence). Trimming stripped 7 bases from V and 0 bases from J, with 15 bases between. The CDR3 region has the DNA TGTGCCAGCACCGCCCCCGGCCCCATGAACACTGAAGCTTTCTTT. It is translated as CASTAPGPMNTEAFF.